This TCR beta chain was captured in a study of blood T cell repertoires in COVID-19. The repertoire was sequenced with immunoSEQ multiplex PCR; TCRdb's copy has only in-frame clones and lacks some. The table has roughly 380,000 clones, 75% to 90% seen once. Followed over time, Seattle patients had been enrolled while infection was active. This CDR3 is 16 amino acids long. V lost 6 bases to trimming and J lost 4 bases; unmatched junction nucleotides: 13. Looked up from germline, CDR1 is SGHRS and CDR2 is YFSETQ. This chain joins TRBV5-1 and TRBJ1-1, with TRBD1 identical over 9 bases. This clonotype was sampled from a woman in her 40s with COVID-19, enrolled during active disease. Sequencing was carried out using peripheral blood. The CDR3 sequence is CASMGGTGTHGTEAFF. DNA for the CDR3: TGCGCCAGCATGGGTGGGACAGGGACGCACGGCACTGAAGCTTTCTTT.